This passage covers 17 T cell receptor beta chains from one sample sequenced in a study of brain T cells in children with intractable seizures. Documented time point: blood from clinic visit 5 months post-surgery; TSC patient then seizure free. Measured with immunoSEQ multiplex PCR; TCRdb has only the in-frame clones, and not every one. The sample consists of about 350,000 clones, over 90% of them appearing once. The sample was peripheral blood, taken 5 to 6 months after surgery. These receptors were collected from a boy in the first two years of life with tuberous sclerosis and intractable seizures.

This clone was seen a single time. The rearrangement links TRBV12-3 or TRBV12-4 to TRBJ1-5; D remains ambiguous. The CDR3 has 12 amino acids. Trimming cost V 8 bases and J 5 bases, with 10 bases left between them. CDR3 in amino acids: CASGQADQPQHF. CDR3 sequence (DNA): TGTGCCAGCGGCCAGGCAGATCAGCCCCAGCATTTT.

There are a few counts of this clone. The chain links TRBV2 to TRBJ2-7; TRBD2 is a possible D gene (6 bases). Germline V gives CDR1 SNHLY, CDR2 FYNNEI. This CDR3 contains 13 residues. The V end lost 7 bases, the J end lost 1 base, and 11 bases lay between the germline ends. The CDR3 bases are TGTGCCAGCAAACCGGGGGTTTCCTACGAGCAGTACTTC. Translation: CASKPGVSYEQYF.

The CDR3 is CASSYFGGENQPQHF. The CDR3 coding sequence is TGTGCCAGCAGTTACTTTGGGGGCGAGAATCAGCCCCAGCATTTT. The chain links TRBV6-2 or TRBV6-3 to TRBJ1-5, with a tentative D call TRBD1 (6 bases). Germline assignment: CDR1 MNHEY and CDR2 SVGEGT. This CDR3 region has 15 residues. Trimming cost V 1 base and J 4 bases, with 11 bases left between them.

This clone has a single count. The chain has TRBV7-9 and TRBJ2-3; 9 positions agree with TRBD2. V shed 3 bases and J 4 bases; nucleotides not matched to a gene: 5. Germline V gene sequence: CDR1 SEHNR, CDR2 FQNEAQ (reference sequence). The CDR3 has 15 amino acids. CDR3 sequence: CASSLGGGGADTQYF. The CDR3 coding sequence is TGTGCCAGCAGCTTGGGCGGCGGGGGGGCAGATACGCAGTATTTT. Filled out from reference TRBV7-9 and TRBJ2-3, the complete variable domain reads DTGVSQNPRHKITKRGQNVTFRCDPISEHNRLYWYRQTLGQGPEFLTYFQNEAQLEKSRLLSDRFSAERPKGSFSTLEIQRTEQGDSAMYLCASSLGGGGADTQYFGPGTRLTVL.

The CDR3 DNA reads as TGTGCCAGCAGGGCGGGAGAGGGAGAGACCCAGTACTTC. Its translation: CASRAGEGETQYF. This chain uses TRBV2 with TRBJ2-5; TRBD2 matches at 7 bases. This CDR3 has 13 residues. Germline V gene lookup returns CDR1 SNHLY and CDR2 FYNNEI. V lost 6 bases, J lost 4 bases, and 5 bases stayed unmatched.

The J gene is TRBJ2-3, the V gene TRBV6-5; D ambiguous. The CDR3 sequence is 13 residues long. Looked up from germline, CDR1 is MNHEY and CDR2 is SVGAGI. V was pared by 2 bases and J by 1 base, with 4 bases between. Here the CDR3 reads CASSYKGTDTQYF. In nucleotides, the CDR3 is TGTGCCAGCAGTTACAAGGGCACAGATACGCAGTATTTT.

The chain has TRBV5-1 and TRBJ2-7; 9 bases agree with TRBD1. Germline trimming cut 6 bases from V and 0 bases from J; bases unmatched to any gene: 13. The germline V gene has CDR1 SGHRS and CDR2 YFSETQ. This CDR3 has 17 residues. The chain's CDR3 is CASTSQGQGPHSYEQYF. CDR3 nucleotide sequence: TGCGCCAGCACCTCCCAAGGACAGGGGCCACACTCCTACGAGCAGTACTTC.

CDR3 sequence reads: CASSPVGAGDYNEQFF. In nucleotides, the CDR3 is TGTGCCAGCTCACCGGTCGGGGCGGGGGACTACAATGAGCAGTTCTTC. J is TRBJ2-1 and V is TRBV18; 7 bases line up with TRBD2. V was pared by 3 bases and J by 3 bases, with 8 bases of the junction left unmatched. CDR3 length: 16 residues. Germline V lookup: CDR1 KGHSH, CDR2 LQKENI.

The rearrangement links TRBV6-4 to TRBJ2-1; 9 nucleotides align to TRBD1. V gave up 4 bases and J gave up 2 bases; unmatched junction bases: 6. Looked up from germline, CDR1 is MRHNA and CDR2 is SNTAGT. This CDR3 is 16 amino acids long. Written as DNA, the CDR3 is TGTGCCAGCAGTGGGACAGGGGACGTAACCTACAATGAGCAGTTCTTC. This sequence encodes CASSGTGDVTYNEQFF.

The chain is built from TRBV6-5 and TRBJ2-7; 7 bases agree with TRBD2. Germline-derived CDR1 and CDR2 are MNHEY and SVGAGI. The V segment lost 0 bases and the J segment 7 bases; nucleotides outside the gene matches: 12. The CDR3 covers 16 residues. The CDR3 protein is CASSYSLADVTGEQYF. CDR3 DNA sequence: TGTGCCAGCAGTTACTCTCTAGCGGACGTCACCGGGGAGCAGTACTTC.

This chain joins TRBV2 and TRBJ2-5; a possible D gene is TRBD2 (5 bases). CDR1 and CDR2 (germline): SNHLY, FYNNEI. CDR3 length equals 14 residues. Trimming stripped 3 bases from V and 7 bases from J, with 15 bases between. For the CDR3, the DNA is TGTGCCAGCAGTGATGGAGGCTCCCGGGGGACCCAGTACTTC. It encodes CASSDGGSRGTQYF.

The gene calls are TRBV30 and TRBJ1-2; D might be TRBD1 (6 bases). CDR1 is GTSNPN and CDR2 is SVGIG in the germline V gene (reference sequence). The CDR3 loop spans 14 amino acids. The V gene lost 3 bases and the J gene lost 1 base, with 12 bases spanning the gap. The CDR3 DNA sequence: TGTGCCTGGAGGGGGGACAACTATAACTATGGCTACACCTTC. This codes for CAWRGDNYNYGYTF.

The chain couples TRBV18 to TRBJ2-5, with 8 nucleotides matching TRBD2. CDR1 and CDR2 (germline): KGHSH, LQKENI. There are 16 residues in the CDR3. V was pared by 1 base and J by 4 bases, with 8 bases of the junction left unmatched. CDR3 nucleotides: TGTGCCAGCTCACCACAGGCCGGACTAGCAGGAGAGACCCAGTACTTC. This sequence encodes CASSPQAGLAGETQYF.

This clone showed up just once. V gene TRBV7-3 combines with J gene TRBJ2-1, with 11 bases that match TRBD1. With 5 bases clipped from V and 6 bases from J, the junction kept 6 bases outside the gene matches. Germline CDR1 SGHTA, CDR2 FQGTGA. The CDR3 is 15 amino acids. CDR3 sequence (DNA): TGTGCCAGCAGCCCCGGGACAGGGGGAATCAATGAGCAGTTCTTC. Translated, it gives CASSPGTGGINEQFF.

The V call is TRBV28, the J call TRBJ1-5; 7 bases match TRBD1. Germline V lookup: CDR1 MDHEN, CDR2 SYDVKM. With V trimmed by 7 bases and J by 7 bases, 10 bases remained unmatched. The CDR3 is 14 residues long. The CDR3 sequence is CASIGGDSRQPQHF. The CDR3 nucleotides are TGTGCCAGCATTGGGGGGGACAGTCGCCAGCCCCAGCATTTT.

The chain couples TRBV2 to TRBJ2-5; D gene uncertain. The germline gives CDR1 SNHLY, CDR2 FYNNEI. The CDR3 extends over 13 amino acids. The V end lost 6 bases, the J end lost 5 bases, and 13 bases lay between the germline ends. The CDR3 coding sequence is TGTGCCAGCAGGGAGTCCGAGCTGGAGACCCAGTACTTC. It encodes CASRESELETQYF.

The CDR3, as DNA: TGTGCCAGCAGCGAGATAAGCGGGTTCACAGATACGCAGTATTTT. Translating it yields CASSEISGFTDTQYF. This sequence joins TRBV6-5 and TRBJ2-3; possible D gene TRBD2, 6 bases. The CDR3 spans 15 residues. V lost 6 bases to trimming and J lost 2 bases, with 15 bases between them. The germline V gene has CDR1 MNHEY and CDR2 SVGAGI.